This T cell receptor (beta chain) was retrieved from a study of control samples from healthy donors and cancer patients. Trimming stripped 6 bases from V and 11 bases from J, with 14 bases between. The germline CDR1 and CDR2 sequences are SNHLY and FYNNEI. This CDR3 is 12 amino acids long. Libraries were prepared by immunoSEQ multiplex PCR; TCRdb keeps only in-frame clonotypes and omits some of them. The data contain 90,000 to 100,000 clones, 70% to 85% of them singletons. This sequence originates from a man aged 70-80 years with lung cancer. The J gene is TRBJ2-1, the V gene TRBV2; either TRBD1 or TRBD2 may supply D (6 bases each). The sequenced sample was PBMCs. The CDR3: CASRRGDTKQFF. The CDR3 DNA reads as TGTGCCAGCAGAAGGGGGGACACAAAGCAGTTCTTC.